This entry features one TCR beta chain sequence. Original handling: The authors estimated nucleated cell counts from reference gene primer amplification. Produced via immunoSEQ multiplex PCR; TCRdb's table is partial and in-frame only. The V and J calls and clone size come from that table; D and trimming were worked out from the DNA. The table lists about 100,000 clones, 75% to 85% of them singletons. Recruited during active infection, patients (from Seattle) were subsequently followed longitudinally. The CDR3 sequence is 14 residues long. Germline V gene data show CDR1 as SGHRS and CDR2 as YFSETQ. V lost 4 bases, J lost 0 bases, and 10 bases lay in between. This record belongs to a study of blood T cell repertoires in COVID-19.

Material: peripheral blood. The source is a man older than 75 with COVID-19, enrolled during active disease. J is TRBJ1-2 and V is TRBV5-1; D gene ambiguous. CDR3 bases: TGCGCCAGCAGCCCAACCGGGACTAACTATGGCTACACCTTC. This encodes CASSPTGTNYGYTF.